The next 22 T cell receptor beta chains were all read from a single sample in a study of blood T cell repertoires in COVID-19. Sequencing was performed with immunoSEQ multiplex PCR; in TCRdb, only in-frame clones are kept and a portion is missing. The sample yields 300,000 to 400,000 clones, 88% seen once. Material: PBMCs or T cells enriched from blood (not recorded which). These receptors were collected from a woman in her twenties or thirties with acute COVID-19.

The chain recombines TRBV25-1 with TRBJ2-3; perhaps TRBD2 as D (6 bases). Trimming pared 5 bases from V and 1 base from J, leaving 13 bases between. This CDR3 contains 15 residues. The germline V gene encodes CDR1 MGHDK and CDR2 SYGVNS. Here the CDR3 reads CASSLGDSGTDTQYF. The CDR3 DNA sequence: TGTGCCAGCAGTCTCGGGGACTCAGGCACAGATACGCAGTATTTT.

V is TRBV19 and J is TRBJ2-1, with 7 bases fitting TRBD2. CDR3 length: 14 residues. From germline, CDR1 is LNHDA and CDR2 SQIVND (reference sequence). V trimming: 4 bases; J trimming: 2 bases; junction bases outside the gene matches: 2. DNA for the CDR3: TGTGCCAGTAGTACGGGACTACCCTACAATGAGCAGTTCTTC. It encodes CASSTGLPYNEQFF. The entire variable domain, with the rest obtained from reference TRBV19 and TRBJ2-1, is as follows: DGGITQSPKYLFRKEGQNVTLSCEQNLNHDAMYWYRQDPGQGLRLIYYSQIVNDFQKGDIAEGYSVSREKKESFPLTVTSAQKNPTAFYLCASSTGLPYNEQFFGPGTRLTVL.

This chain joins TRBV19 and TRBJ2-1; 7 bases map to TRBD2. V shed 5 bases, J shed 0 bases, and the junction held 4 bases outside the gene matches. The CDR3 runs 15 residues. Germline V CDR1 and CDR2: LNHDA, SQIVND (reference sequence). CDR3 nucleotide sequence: TGTGCCAGTAGTTCTGGGGGGGTCTCCTACAATGAGCAGTTCTTC. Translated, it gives CASSSGGVSYNEQFF.

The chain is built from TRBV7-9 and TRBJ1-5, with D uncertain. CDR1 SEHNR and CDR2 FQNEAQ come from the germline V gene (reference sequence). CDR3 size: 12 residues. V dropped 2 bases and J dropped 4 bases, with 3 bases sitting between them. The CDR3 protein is CASSLTNQPQHF. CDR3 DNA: TGTGCCAGCAGCTTAACTAATCAGCCCCAGCATTTT. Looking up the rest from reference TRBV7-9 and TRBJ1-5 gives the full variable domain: DTGVSQNPRHKITKRGQNVTFRCDPISEHNRLYWYRQTLGQGPEFLTYFQNEAQLEKSRLLSDRFSAERPKGSFSTLEIQRTEQGDSAMYLCASSLTNQPQHFGDGTRLSIL.

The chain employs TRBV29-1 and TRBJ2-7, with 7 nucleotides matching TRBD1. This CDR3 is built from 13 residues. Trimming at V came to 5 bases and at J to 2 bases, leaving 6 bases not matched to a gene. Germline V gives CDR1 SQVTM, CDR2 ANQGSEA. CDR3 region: CSVYGTDAYEQYF. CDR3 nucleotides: TGCAGCGTTTATGGGACAGACGCCTACGAGCAGTACTTC.

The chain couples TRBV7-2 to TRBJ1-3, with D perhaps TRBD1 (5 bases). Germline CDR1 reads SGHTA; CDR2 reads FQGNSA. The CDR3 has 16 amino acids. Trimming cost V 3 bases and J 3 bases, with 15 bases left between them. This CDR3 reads CASSFSGGASGNTIYF. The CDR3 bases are TGTGCCAGCAGCTTTTCAGGAGGGGCTAGTGGAAACACCATATATTTT. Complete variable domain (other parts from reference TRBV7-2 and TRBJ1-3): GAGVSQSPSNKVTEKGKDVELRCDPISGHTALYWYRQSLGQGLEFLIYFQGNSAPDKSGLPSDRFSAERTGGSVSTLTIQRTQQEDSAVYLCASSFSGGASGNTIYFGEGSWLTVV.

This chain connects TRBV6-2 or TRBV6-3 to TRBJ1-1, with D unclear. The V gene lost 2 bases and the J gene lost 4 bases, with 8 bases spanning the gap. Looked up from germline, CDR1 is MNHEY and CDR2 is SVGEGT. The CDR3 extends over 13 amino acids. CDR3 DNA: TGTGCCAGCAGTTACGTCGTATCCACTGAAGCTTTCTTT. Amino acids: CASSYVVSTEAFF.

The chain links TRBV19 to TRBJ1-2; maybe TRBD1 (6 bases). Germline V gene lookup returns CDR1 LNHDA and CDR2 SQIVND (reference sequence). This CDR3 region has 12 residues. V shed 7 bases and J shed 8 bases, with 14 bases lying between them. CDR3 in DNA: TGTGCCAGTAATACAGGGTGGCGGGGCTACACCTTC. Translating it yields CASNTGWRGYTF.

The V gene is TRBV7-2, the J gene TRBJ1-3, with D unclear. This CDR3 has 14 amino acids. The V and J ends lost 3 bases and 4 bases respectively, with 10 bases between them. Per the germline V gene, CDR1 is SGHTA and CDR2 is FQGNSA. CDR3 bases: TGTGCCAGCAGCTTTACAGTCAGGGGAAACACCATATATTTT. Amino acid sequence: CASSFTVRGNTIYF.

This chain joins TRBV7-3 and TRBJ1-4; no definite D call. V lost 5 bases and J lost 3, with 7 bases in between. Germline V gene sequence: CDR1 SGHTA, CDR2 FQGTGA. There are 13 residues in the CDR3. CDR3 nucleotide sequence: TGTGCCAGCAGCCTCTCCCCTAATGAAAAACTGTTTTTT. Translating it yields CASSLSPNEKLFF.

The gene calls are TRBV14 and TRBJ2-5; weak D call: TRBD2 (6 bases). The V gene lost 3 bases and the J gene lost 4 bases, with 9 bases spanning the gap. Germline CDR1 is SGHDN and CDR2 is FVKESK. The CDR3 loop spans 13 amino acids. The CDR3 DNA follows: TGTGCCAGCAGCCACCGGGAGCGAGAGACCCAGTACTTC. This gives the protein CASSHRERETQYF.

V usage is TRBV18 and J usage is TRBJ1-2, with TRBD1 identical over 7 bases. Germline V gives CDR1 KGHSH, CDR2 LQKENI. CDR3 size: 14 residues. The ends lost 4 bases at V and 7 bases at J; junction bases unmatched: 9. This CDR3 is CASSRNRQGGGYTF. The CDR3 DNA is TGTGCCAGCTCACGGAATCGACAGGGTGGTGGCTACACCTTC.

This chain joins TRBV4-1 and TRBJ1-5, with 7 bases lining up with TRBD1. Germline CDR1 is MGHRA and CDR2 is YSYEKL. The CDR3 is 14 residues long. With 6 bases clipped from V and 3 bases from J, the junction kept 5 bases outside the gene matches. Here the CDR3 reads CASRDRVDNQPQHF. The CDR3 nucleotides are TGCGCCAGCAGAGACAGGGTAGACAATCAGCCCCAGCATTTT.

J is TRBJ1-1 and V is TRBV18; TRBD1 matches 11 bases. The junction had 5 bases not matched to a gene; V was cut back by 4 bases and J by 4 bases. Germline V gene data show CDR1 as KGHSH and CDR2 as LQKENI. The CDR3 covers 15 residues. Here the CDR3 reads CASSLGQGESTEAFF. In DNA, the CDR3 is TGTGCCAGCTCACTGGGACAGGGGGAGAGCACTGAAGCTTTCTTT.

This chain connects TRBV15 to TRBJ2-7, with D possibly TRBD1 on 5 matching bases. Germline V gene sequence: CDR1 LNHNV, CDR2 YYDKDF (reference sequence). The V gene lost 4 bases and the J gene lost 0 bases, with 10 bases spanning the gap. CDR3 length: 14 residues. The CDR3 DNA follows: TGTGCCACCAGCATAACAGGCCGCTCCTACGAGCAGTACTTC. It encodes CATSITGRSYEQYF.

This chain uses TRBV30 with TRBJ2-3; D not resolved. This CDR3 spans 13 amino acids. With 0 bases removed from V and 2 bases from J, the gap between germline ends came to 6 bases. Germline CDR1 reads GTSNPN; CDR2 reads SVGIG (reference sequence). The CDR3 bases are TGTGCCTGGAGTGTTGGCTTCACAGATACGCAGTATTTT. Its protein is CAWSVGFTDTQYF.

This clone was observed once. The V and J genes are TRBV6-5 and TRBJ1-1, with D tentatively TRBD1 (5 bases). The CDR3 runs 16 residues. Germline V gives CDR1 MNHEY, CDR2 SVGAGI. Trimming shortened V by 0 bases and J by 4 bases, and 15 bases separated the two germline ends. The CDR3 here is CASSYSMGGAITEAFF. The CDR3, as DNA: TGTGCCAGCAGTTACTCGATGGGGGGAGCGATCACTGAAGCTTTCTTT.

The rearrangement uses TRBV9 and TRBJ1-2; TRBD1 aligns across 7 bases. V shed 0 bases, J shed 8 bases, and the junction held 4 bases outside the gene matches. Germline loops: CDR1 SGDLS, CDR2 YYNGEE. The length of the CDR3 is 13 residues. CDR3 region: CASSVGQGRGYTF. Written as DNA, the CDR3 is TGTGCCAGCAGCGTAGGACAGGGCCGGGGCTACACCTTC.

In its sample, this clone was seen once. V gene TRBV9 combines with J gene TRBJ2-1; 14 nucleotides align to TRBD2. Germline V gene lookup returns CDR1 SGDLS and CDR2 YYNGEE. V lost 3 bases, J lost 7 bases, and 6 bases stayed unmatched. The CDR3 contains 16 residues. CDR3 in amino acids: CASSGPGLAGDNEQFF. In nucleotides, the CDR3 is TGTGCCAGCAGCGGACCGGGACTAGCGGGGGATAATGAGCAGTTCTTC.

CDR3 sequence: CAISRQGEIGEKLFF. CDR3 DNA sequence: TGTGCCATCAGCCGACAGGGAGAGATTGGAGAAAAACTGTTTTTT. This rearrangement joins TRBV10-3 to TRBJ1-4; 7 bases fit TRBD1. The junction had 12 bases not matched to a gene; V was cut back by 6 bases and J by 8 bases. Germline CDR1 ENHRY, CDR2 SYGVKD. The CDR3 is 15 residues long.

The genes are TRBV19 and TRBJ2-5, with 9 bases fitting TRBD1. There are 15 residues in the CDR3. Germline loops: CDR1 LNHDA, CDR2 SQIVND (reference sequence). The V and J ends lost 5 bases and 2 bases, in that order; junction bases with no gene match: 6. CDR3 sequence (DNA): TGTGCCAGTAGTGACCCGACAGGGGGACAAGAGACCCAGTACTTC. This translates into CASSDPTGGQETQYF. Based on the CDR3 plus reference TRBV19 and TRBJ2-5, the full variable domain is DGGITQSPKYLFRKEGQNVTLSCEQNLNHDAMYWYRQDPGQGLRLIYYSQIVNDFQKGDIAEGYSVSREKKESFPLTVTSAQKNPTAFYLCASSDPTGGQETQYFGPGTRLLVL.

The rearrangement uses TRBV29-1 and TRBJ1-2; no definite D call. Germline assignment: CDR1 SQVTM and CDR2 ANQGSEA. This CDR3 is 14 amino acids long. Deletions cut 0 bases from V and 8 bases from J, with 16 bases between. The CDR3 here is CSVEDRGRAGGYTF. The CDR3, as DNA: TGCAGCGTTGAAGATCGGGGAAGGGCCGGCGGCTACACCTTC.